The 2 T cell receptor beta chains presented below share a single source sample, sequenced in a study of blood T cell repertoires in COVID-19. Assay: immunoSEQ multiplex PCR; the TCRdb copy retains only in-frame clones and omits some. The sample consists of some 380,000 clones, roughly 90% of them appearing once. The sequencing sample was made of peripheral blood. These receptors came from a man between 18 and 29 years old with active or convalescent COVID-19.

The genes are TRBV28 and TRBJ2-1; perhaps TRBD2 as D (6 bases). V lost 2 bases and J lost 7, with 12 bases in between. Germline CDR1 MDHEN, CDR2 SYDVKM. The CDR3 covers 14 residues. In DNA form, the CDR3 reads TGTGCCAGCAGTTTACGGGGGAGCCAAAATGAGCAGTTCTTC. Protein: CASSLRGSQNEQFF.

This chain joins TRBV6-1 and TRBJ2-4; the match to TRBD1 covers 11 bases. The CDR3 contains 17 residues. V lost 4 bases and J lost 8; bases outside the gene matches: 13. Germline CDR1 is MNHNS and CDR2 is SASEGT. The CDR3 coding sequence is TGTGCCAGCAGTGGGCAGGACAGGGGGCCCCTCTTGGACATTCAGTACTTC. The encoded protein is CASSGQDRGPLLDIQYF.